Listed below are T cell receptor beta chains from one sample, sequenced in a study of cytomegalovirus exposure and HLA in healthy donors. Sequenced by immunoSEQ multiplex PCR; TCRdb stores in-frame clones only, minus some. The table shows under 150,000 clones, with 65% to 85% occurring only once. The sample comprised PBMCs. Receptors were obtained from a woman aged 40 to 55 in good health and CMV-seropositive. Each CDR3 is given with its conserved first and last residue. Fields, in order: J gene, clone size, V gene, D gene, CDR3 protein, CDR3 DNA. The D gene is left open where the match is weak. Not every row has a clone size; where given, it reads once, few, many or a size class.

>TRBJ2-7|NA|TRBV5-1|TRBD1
CASSRDGQGAYEQYF
TGCGCCAGCAGCCGCGACGGACAGGGGGCCTACGAGCAGTACTTC
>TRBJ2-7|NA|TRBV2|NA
CASCNRHNQSEQYF
TGTGCCAGCTGTAACAGACACAACCAGTCCGAGCAGTACTTC
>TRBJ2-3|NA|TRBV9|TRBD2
CASSRYLAGGPLDTQYF
TGTGCCAGCAGCCGTTATTTAGCGGGAGGGCCTTTAGATACGCAGTATTTT
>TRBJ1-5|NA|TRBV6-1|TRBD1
CASSERGQTGDGNQPQHF
TGTGCCAGCAGTGAAAGGGGCCAGACAGGGGATGGCAATCAGCCCCAGCATTTT
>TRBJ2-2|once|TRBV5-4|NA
CASSLEGTPSGELFF
TGTGCCAGCAGCTTGGAGGGGACACCGTCCGGGGAGCTGTTTTTT
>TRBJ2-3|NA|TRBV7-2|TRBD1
CASSSTGKDTQYF
TGTGCCAGCAGCTCGACAGGGAAAGATACGCAGTATTTT
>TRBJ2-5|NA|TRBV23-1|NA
CASLRPGPTQYF
TGCGCCAGCCTCAGGCCAGGGCCGACCCAGTACTTC
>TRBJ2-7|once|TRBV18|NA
CASSGLEQYF
TGTGCCAGCTCAGGACTCGAGCAGTACTTC
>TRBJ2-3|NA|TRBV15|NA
CATSASRGDTQYF
TGTGCCACCAGCGCATCACGGGGGGATACGCAGTATTTT
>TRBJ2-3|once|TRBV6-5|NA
CASTTLDTQYF
TGTGCCAGCACCACTTTGGATACGCAGTATTTT
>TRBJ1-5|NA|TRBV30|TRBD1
CAWSVGQGPNQPQHF
TGTGCCTGGAGTGTAGGACAGGGGCCCAATCAGCCCCAGCATTTT
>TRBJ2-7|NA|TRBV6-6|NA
CASSRHSYEQYF
TGTGCCAGCAGCCGACACTCCTACGAGCAGTACTTC
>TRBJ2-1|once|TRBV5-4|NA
CASSLFGFGNEQFF
TGTGCCAGCAGCTTGTTTGGTTTCGGGAATGAGCAGTTCTTC
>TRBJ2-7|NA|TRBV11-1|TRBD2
CASSLPGLASEQYF
TGTGCCAGCAGCCTCCCGGGACTAGCTTCCGAGCAGTACTTC
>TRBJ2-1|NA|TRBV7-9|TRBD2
CASRAGLAGIYNEQFF
TGTGCCAGCAGGGCAGGACTAGCGGGGATATACAATGAGCAGTTCTTC
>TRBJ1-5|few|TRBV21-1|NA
CASSPGTGPWDQHF
TGTGCCAGCAGCCCCGGGACAGGGCCTTGGGACCAGCATTTT
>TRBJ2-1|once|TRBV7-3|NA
CASSAYRSSYNEQFF
TGTGCCAGCAGCGCCTATCGAAGCTCCTACAATGAGCAGTTCTTC
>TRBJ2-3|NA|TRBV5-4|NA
CASSLSGGDTQYF
TGTGCCAGCAGCCTATCCGGAGGAGATACGCAGTATTTT
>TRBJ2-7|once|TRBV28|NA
CASSPGRDTSREYF
TGTGCCAGCAGTCCGGGCCGGGACACCTCAAGGGAGTACTTC
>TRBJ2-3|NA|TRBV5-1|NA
CASSLGGPEGLQYF
TGCGCCAGCAGCTTGGGAGGCCCCGAAGGATTGCAGTATTTT
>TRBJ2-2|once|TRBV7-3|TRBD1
CASSSTGDAGELFF
TGTGCCAGCAGCTCCACAGGGGACGCCGGGGAGCTGTTTTTT
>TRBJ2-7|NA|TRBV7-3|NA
CASSQDRYSYEQYF
TGTGCCAGCAGCCAAGACAGGTACTCCTACGAGCAGTACTTC
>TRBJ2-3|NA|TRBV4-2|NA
CASSQDNSGGTSSTDTQYF
TGTGCCAGCAGCCAAGATAACTCAGGGGGGACATCTAGCACAGATACGCAGTATTTT
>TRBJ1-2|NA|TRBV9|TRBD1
CASSVGQGVDYGYTF
TGTGCCAGCAGCGTAGGGCAGGGGGTTGACTATGGCTACACCTTC
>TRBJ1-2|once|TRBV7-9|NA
CASSPAGSYGYTF
TGTGCCAGCAGCCCCGCCGGTTCCTATGGCTACACCTTC
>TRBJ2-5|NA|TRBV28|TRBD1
CASRYGDSEETQYF
TGTGCCAGCAGGTACGGGGACAGTGAAGAGACCCAGTACTTC
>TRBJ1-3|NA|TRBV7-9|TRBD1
CASSLRDSFSGNTIYF
TGTGCCAGCAGCTTAAGGGACAGCTTCTCTGGAAACACCATATATTTT
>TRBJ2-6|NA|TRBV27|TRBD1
CASRSGTVSGANVLTF
TGTGCCAGCAGATCCGGGACAGTATCTGGGGCCAACGTCCTGACTTTC
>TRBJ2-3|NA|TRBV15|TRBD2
CATSRGQLAGGVDTQYF
TGTGCCACCAGCAGAGGCCAACTAGCGGGAGGAGTAGATACGCAGTATTTT
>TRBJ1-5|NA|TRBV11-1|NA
CASSLTLGQRYQPQHF
TGTGCCAGCAGCTTAACCCTCGGACAGAGATATCAGCCCCAGCATTTT
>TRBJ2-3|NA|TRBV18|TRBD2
CASSPGRVGDTQYF
TGTGCCAGCTCACCGGGGAGGGTAGGAGATACGCAGTATTTT
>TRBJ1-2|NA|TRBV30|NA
CAWNRRTNYGYTF
TGTGCCTGGAACAGGCGAACTAACTATGGCTACACCTTC
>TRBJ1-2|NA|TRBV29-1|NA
CSVESPTDYGYTF
TGCAGCGTTGAAAGCCCCACAGATTATGGCTACACCTTC
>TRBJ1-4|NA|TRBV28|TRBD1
CASSPWTGTEKLFF
TGTGCCAGCAGTCCTTGGACAGGGACCGAAAAACTGTTTTTT
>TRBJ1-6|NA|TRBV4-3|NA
CASSQDPGDGSPLHF
TGCGCCAGCAGCCAAGACCCAGGGGACGGTTCACCCCTCCACTTT
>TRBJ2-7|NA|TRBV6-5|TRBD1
CASRAPGQGNEQYF
TGTGCCAGCAGAGCTCCGGGACAGGGAAACGAGCAGTACTTC
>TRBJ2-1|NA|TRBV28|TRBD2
CASSITPLAGRLPYNEQFF
TGTGCCAGCAGTATCACCCCGCTAGCGGGGCGTTTACCCTACAATGAGCAGTTCTTC
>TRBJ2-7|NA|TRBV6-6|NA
CASEGGVVYEQYF
TGTGCCAGCGAGGGGGGGGTCGTCTACGAGCAGTACTTC
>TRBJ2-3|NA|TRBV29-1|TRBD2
CSALTSGGDTQYF
TGCAGCGCTTTGACTAGCGGGGGAGATACGCAGTATTTT
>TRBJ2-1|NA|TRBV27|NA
CASTLIPGSYEQFF
TGTGCCAGCACCCTAATTCCAGGTTCTTATGAGCAGTTCTTC
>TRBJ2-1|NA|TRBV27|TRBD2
CASSLYGGSEQFF
TGTGCCAGCAGTTTATACGGGGGGTCTGAGCAGTTCTTC
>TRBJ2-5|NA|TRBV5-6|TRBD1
CASSLGQGLKTQYF
TGTGCCAGCAGCTTGGGACAGGGATTAAAGACCCAGTACTTC
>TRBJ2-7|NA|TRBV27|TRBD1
CASSRYRGHYEQYF
TGTGCCAGCAGCCGATACAGGGGTCACTACGAGCAGTACTTC
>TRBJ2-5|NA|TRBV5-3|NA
CARSFRETQYF
TGTGCCAGAAGCTTCCGAGAGACCCAGTACTTC
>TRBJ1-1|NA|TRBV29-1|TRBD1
CSANRDRGPVGAFF
TGCAGCGCCAACCGGGACAGGGGTCCCGTGGGGGCTTTCTTT
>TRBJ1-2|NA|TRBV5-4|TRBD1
CASSFWDRVIPDYGYTF
TGTGCCAGCAGCTTTTGGGACAGGGTGATACCCGACTATGGCTACACCTTC
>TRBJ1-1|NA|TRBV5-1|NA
CASSESTGGAFF
TGCGCCAGCTCCGAGTCTACGGGGGGAGCTTTCTTT
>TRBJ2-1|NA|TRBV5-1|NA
CASSLDRHFNEQFF
TGCGCCAGCAGCTTGGACCGACATTTCAATGAGCAGTTCTTC
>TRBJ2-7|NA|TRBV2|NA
CASSALRGSSYEQYF
TGTGCCAGCAGTGCTCTACGGGGGAGCTCCTACGAGCAGTACTTC
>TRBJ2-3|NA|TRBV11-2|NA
CASSFAEGTDTQYF
TGTGCCAGCAGCTTTGCGGAGGGCACAGATACGCAGTATTTT
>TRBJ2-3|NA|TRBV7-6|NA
CASTYPGGETDTQYF
TGTGCCAGCACCTACCCCGGGGGAGAGACAGATACGCAGTATTTT